This paragraph covers one TCR beta chain sequence. Its antigen is not yet known. Per-base quality was not reported, and no clone a single base away is much larger than it. TCRbeta CDR3 regions were amplified from genomic DNA using the immunoSEQ Assay, a bias-controlled multiplex PCR. In the authors' own workflow: Within the assay, amplification of reference gene primers was used to estimate how many nucleated cells each sample contained. To quantify the absolute abundance of each unique TCRbeta CDR3 rearrangement, sequence reads were collapsed and filtered. For each sample, productive Simpson clonality was calculated by taking the square root of Simpson's diversity index across productive rearrangements. The immuneACCESS repertoire file appears here via TCRdb, limited to in-frame rearrangements. These files lack a portion of the clones; in checked studies, under half of the deficit traces to unresolved V genes, and the cause of the others is not known. The V and J calls and clone size come from that table; D and trimming were worked out from the DNA. The table for this sample lists over 110,000 clones; more than 70% of them were counted only once. The ten largest clones add up to more than 25% of the sample.

The record originates from a study of blood T cell repertoires in COVID-19 (dated by TCRdb to 2020 to 2022). A note on the overall study: Samples covering the acute and convalescent phases of COVID-19 were provided by collaborators in the United States, Italy and Spain. HLA class I and class II types, where available, came from metadata supplied by the sample provider rather than from assay-based typing. The repertoires were released in a freely available public database meant as a resource for research on the immune response to SARS-CoV-2. The dataset comprised deeply sampled blood TCRbeta repertoires from subjects exposed to, actively infected with, or recovered from COVID-19. Nearly every sample came with metadata listing a de-identified subject ID, COVID-19 status, age in years and sex. The samples were drawn from the first 160 participants of the ongoing ImmuneRACE study and from 1,254 subjects provided by 6 global collaborators. The material from the prospective study consisted of cDNA or gDNA derived from T cells, B-cell-depleted T cells, or PBMCs. The research as a whole found: The amount of clinical and demographic metadata varied by source and participant and was provided uncurated.

Collaborating institutions collected whole blood in K2EDTA tubes following their own protocols. Collaborator samples were shipped for TCRbeta analysis as frozen whole blood, isolated PBMCs, or DNA extracted from either sample type. Reading from cysteine to phenylalanine, the CDR3 counts 14 amino acids. Only the CDR3 DNA stays, 42 bases, in frame from base 1. CDR1 SGHTA and CDR2 FQGNSA were looked up in the germline V gene. Deletion took 1 base off V and 10 bases off J, with a span of 16 bases between the germline ends. The chain was built from TRBV7-2 and TRBJ1-1; TRBD1 is perhaps the D gene, given 5 matching bases. The receptor was derived from a human donor in a cohort sampled during active COVID-19. The sample was peripheral blood. At the DNA level, the sequence is TGTGCCAGCAGCTTAGGTGGGGCGCGACGTGTAGCTTTCTTT. Its translation is CASSLGGARRVAFF.